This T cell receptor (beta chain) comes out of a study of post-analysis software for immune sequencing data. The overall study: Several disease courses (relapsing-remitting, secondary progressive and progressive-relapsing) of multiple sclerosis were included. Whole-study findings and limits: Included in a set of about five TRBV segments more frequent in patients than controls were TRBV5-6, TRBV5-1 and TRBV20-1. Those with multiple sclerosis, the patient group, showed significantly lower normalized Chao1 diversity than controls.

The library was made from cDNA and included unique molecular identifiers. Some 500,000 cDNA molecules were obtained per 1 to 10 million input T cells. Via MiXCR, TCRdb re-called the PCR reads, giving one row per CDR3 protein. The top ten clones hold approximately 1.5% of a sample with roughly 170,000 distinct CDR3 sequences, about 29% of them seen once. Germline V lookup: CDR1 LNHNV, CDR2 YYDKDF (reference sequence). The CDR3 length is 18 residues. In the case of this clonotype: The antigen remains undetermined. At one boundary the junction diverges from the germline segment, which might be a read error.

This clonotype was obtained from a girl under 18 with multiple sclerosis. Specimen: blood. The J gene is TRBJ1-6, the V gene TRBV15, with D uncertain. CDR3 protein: CAASRSTVGWPLNSPLHF. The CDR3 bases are TGTGCCGCCAGCAGGTCCACGGTGGGGTGGCCGCTTAATTCACCCCTCCACTTT.